What follows are 20 T cell receptor beta chains derived from one specimen sequenced in a study of cytomegalovirus exposure and HLA in healthy donors. Repertoires were generated with immunoSEQ multiplex PCR, while TCRdb's copy carries only in-frame clones and drops some. Counted here are more than 300,000 clones, about nine tenths occurring once; the ten biggest clones make up roughly 0.82%. The sequencing input was PBMCs. The source of these receptors is a young woman in good health and CMV-seronegative.

J is TRBJ2-1 and V is TRBV7-3; the match to TRBD1 covers 7 bases. Germline CDR1 SGHTA, CDR2 FQGTGA. The CDR3 contains 17 residues. J lost 7 bases, V lost 5 bases, and 17 bases had no gene match. The CDR3 is CASSPTRLGQVGNEQFF. For the CDR3, the DNA is TGTGCCAGCAGCCCCACTAGGCTCGGACAGGTTGGGAATGAGCAGTTCTTC. Full variable domain (outside the CDR3, taken from reference TRBV7-3 and TRBJ2-1): GAGVSQTPSNKVTEKGKYVELRCDPISGHTALYWYRQSLGQGPEFLIYFQGTGAADDSGLPNDRFFAVRPEGSVSTLKIQRTERGDSAVYLCASSPTRLGQVGNEQFFGPGTRLTVL.

Here the CDR3 DNA reads TGTGCCAGCAGTGACGGGACAGGGGGTTCACCCCTCCACTTT. Protein sequence: CASSDGTGGSPLHF. V gene TRBV6-4 combines with J gene TRBJ1-6; 11 bases align to TRBD1. Germline V gives CDR1 MRHNA, CDR2 SNTAGT. Losses at the gene ends were 2 bases for V and 9 bases for J; bases not matched to a gene: 0. This CDR3 is 14 amino acids long.

The rearrangement joins TRBV7-8 to TRBJ1-6, with D possibly matching TRBD1 (5 bases). V lost 5 bases to trimming and J lost 0 bases, with 17 bases between them. This CDR3 has 18 residues. Germline V gene sequence: CDR1 SGHVS, CDR2 FQNEAQ. CDR3 in DNA: TGTGCCAGCAGCCCATCTGGGGGAGGCAGCTCCTATAATTCACCCCTCCACTTT. This translates into CASSPSGGGSSYNSPLHF.

The rearrangement links TRBV5-1 to TRBJ2-1; 11 bases line up with TRBD2. V lost 6 bases, J lost 6 bases, and 8 bases stayed unmatched. The CDR3 runs 15 residues. Looked up from germline, CDR1 is SGHRS and CDR2 is YFSETQ. CDR3 sequence (DNA): TGCGCCAGCACGGGGCTAGCGGGGGGCCTCAATGAGCAGTTCTTC. Translating it yields CASTGLAGGLNEQFF. The entire variable domain, with the rest obtained from reference TRBV5-1 and TRBJ2-1, is as follows: KAGVTQTPRYLIKTRGQQVTLSCSPISGHRSVSWYQQTPGQGLQFLFEYFSETQRNKGNFPGRFSGRQFSNSRSEMNVSTLELGDSALYLCASTGLAGGLNEQFFGPGTRLTVL.

This clone was seen a handful of times. J is TRBJ1-5 and V is TRBV18; the match to TRBD1 covers 8 bases. The CDR3 contains 14 residues. V trimming: 3 bases; J trimming: 7 bases; junction bases outside the gene matches: 5. CDR1 and CDR2 from the germline V gene are KGHSH and LQKENI. CDR3 sequence reads: CASSPGTGTQPQHF. The CDR3 coding sequence is TGTGCCAGCTCACCGGGGACAGGAACGCAGCCCCAGCATTTT. Complete variable domain (other parts from reference TRBV18 and TRBJ1-5): NAGVMQNPRHLVRRRGQEARLRCSPMKGHSHVYWYRQLPEEGLKFMVYLQKENIIDESGMPKERFSAEFPKEGPSILRIQQVVRGDSAAYFCASSPGTGTQPQHFGDGTRLSIL.

This clone was observed a few times. V gene TRBV7-9 combines with J gene TRBJ1-1; perhaps TRBD1 as D (6 bases). Trimming pared 4 bases from V and 1 base from J, leaving 13 bases between. The CDR3 is 15 amino acids. Germline-derived CDR1 and CDR2 are SEHNR and FQNEAQ (reference sequence). The CDR3, as DNA: TGTGCCAGCAGCTCACTACAGGGACCGAACACTGAAGCTTTCTTT. This sequence encodes CASSSLQGPNTEAFF.

The table lists this clone with a count of one. The rearrangement joins TRBV9 to TRBJ2-5; 10 bases map to TRBD2. The V segment lost 4 bases and the J segment 2 bases; nucleotides outside the gene matches: 11. CDR1 is SGDLS and CDR2 is YYNGEE in the germline V gene. This CDR3 comprises 17 residues. The CDR3 protein is CASSLNPSGSGQETQYF. In DNA, the CDR3 is TGTGCCAGCAGCCTGAACCCTAGCGGGAGTGGGCAAGAGACCCAGTACTTC.

This clone was seen only once. The chain joins TRBV25-1 to TRBJ1-4; 8 nucleotides line up with TRBD1. The CDR3 extends over 14 amino acids. V lost 6 bases to trimming and J lost 5 bases; unmatched junction nucleotides: 5. Germline V lookup: CDR1 MGHDK, CDR2 SYGVNS. CDR3 DNA sequence: TGTGCCAGCAGGGGGGACAGGAAAAATGAAAAACTGTTTTTT. This translates into CASRGDRKNEKLFF. Full variable domain (rest looked up from reference TRBV25-1 and TRBJ1-4): EADIYQTPRYLVIGTGKKITLECSQTMGHDKMYWYQQDPGMELHLIHYSYGVNSTEKGDLSSESTVSRIRTEHFPLTLESARPSHTSQYLCASRGDRKNEKLFFGSGTQLSVL.

This clone was counted once. The chain combines TRBV27 with TRBJ1-1, with TRBD1 matching over 7 bases. Germline values: CDR1 MNHEY, CDR2 SMNVEV (reference sequence). CDR3 length: 15 amino acids. V shed 4 bases, J shed 0 bases, and the junction held 5 bases outside the gene matches. The CDR3 sequence: CASSSGGAVNTEAFF. The CDR3 DNA follows: TGTGCCAGCAGTTCAGGGGGTGCGGTGAACACTGAAGCTTTCTTT.

This clone was seen a single time. The genes are TRBV19 and TRBJ2-7, with D unclear. V was shortened by 3 bases and J by 6 bases, with 12 bases between the two germline ends. Germline-derived CDR1 and CDR2 are LNHDA and SQIVND (reference sequence). The CDR3 length is 13 residues. The CDR3 bases are TGTGCCAGTAGTATCGGCGGTCGGCGCGAGCAGTACTTC. Translation: CASSIGGRREQYF.

V usage is TRBV19 and J usage is TRBJ2-7; 7 nucleotides agree with TRBD1. Trimming cost V 5 bases and J 0 bases; bases outside gene matches: 7. Germline assignment: CDR1 LNHDA and CDR2 SQIVND (reference sequence). The CDR3 has 15 amino acids. The CDR3 DNA follows: TGTGCCAGTAGTCCCCAGGGGGTTCTCTCCTACGAGCAGTACTTC. Translated: CASSPQGVLSYEQYF.

This sequence joins TRBV5-1 and TRBJ2-1, with TRBD1 identical over 8 bases. Germline-derived CDR1 and CDR2 are SGHRS and YFSETQ. The CDR3 loop spans 14 amino acids. With V trimmed by 3 bases and J by 7 bases, 6 bases remained unmatched. The CDR3 coding sequence is TGCGCCAGCAGCTCGGACAGGGTACGAAATGAGCAGTTCTTC. It specifies CASSSDRVRNEQFF.

The sample holds a few counts of this clone. At the DNA level, this CDR3 is encoded by other sequences in the same sample as well. The genes are TRBV2 and TRBJ2-7; D unclear. The germline V gene encodes CDR1 SNHLY and CDR2 FYNNEI. This CDR3 region has 11 residues. Trimming left V 4 bases short and J 4 bases short, with 5 bases between. The CDR3 region is CASSGAYEQYF. CDR3 in DNA: TGTGCCAGCAGTGGGGCTTACGAGCAGTACTTC.

This clone showed up just a few times. The chain carries TRBV27 and TRBJ1-2; D not certain. The germline V and J ends were trimmed by 7 bases and 4 bases, with 16 bases remaining between them. The CDR3 contains 14 residues. Per germline, CDR1 MNHEY and CDR2 SMNVEV (reference sequence). The CDR3 sequence: CASTTDPAGYGYTF. CDR3 DNA: TGTGCCAGCACCACCGACCCGGCGGGCTATGGCTACACCTTC.

The chain joins TRBV5-1 to TRBJ2-7, with TRBD1 identical over 9 bases. V lost 5 bases to trimming and J lost 4 bases; unmatched junction nucleotides: 13. Germline V gene data show CDR1 as SGHRS and CDR2 as YFSETQ. The CDR3 has 16 residues. The CDR3 DNA reads as TGCGCCAGCAGTGAGTCCGGACAGGGGTTTACTTACGAGCAGTACTTC. This sequence encodes CASSESGQGFTYEQYF.

The rearrangement uses TRBV11-2 and TRBJ2-7, with 14 bases fitting TRBD2. Germline CDR1 is SGHAT and CDR2 is FQNNGV. CDR3 length: 18 residues. V lost 2 bases and J lost 4; bases outside the gene matches: 10. CDR3 sequence (DNA): TGTGCCAGCAGCTTACAACGTGGGACTAGCGGGAGTGCTTACGAGCAGTACTTC. It specifies CASSLQRGTSGSAYEQYF.

The chain recombines TRBV7-9 with TRBJ1-3, with 7 bases matching TRBD1. CDR1 and CDR2 (germline): SEHNR, FQNEAQ (reference sequence). This CDR3 region has 14 residues. V was pared by 5 bases and J by 3 bases, with 4 bases of the junction left unmatched. The CDR3 bases are TGTGCCAGCAGCCCGCAGGGGGATGGAAACACCATATATTTT. This gives the protein CASSPQGDGNTIYF.

The rearrangement joins TRBV6-6 to TRBJ2-7, with TRBD1 matching over 7 bases. This CDR3 is 14 amino acids long. Per the germline V gene, CDR1 is MNHNY and CDR2 is SVGAGI (reference sequence). J was trimmed by 2 bases and V by 10 bases; bases with no gene match: 11. The CDR3 DNA reads TGTGCCACCGTCGACAGGGACCTTCCCTACGAGCAGTACTTC. This gives the protein CATVDRDLPYEQYF.

This clone was found once. This rearrangement joins TRBV7-8 to TRBJ2-7; no clear D gene. CDR3 length: 12 residues. V dropped 5 bases and J dropped 3 bases, with 8 bases sitting between them. Germline V gene sequence: CDR1 SGHVS, CDR2 FQNEAQ. As DNA, the CDR3 is TGTGCCAGCAGCACCGTACTCTACGAGCAGTACTTC. Translated, it gives CASSTVLYEQYF.

The chain couples TRBV5-1 to TRBJ2-2; D is unresolved. Trimming stripped 4 bases from V and 5 bases from J, with 15 bases between. The CDR3 spans 15 residues. From germline, CDR1 is SGHRS and CDR2 YFSETQ. The DNA of the CDR3 is TGCGCCAGCAGCCCTGACACCCGCGTAACCGGGGAGCTGTTTTTT. It yields the protein CASSPDTRVTGELFF.